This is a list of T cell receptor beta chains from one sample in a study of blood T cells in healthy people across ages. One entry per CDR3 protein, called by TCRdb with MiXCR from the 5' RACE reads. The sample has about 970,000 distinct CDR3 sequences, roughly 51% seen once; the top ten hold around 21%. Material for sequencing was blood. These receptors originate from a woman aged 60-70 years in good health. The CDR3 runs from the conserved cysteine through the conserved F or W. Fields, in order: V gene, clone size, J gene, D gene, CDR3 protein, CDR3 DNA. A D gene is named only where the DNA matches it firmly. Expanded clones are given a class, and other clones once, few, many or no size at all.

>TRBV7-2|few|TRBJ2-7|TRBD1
CASSLNPPSGTGTYEQYF
TGTGCCAGCAGCTTAAACCCTCCTTCCGGGACAGGGACCTACGAGCAGTACTTC
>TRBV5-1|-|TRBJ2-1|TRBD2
CASSPGTSHNEQFF
TGCGCCAGCAGCCCCGGGACTAGCCACAATGAGCAGTTCTTC
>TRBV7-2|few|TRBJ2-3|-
CASSRTVGPNTDTQYF
TGTGCCAGCAGCCGAACCGTAGGGCCGAACACAGATACGCAGTATTTT
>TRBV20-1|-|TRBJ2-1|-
CSAHPDGSYNEQFF
TGCAGTGCTCACCCCGACGGCTCCTACAATGAGCAGTTCTTC
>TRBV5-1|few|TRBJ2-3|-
CASSLESARRDTQYF
TGCGCCAGCAGCTTGGAGTCGGCGCGAAGGGATACGCAGTATTTT
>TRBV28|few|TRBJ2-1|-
CASSLRGENNEQFF
TGTGCCAGCAGTTTAAGGGGAGAGAACAATGAGCAGTTCTTC
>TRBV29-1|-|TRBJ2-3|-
CGVEGVPFRSTDTQYF
TGCGGCGTTGAAGGGGTACCTTTTCGCTCCACAGATACGCAGTATTTT
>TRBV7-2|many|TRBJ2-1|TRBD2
CASSLVVLAGANEQFF
TGTGCCAGCAGCTTAGTCGTACTAGCGGGAGCGAATGAGCAGTTCTTC
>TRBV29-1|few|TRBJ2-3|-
CSVRPFSVSTDTQYF
TGCAGCGTACGCCCCTTTAGCGTAAGCACAGATACGCAGTATTTT
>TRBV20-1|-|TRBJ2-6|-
CSARTNSGANVLTF
TGCAGTGCTAGAACGAACTCTGGGGCCAACGTCCTGACTTTC
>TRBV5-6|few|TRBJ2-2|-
CASSFSVPGELFF
TGTGCCAGCAGCTTTTCTGTGCCCGGGGAGCTGTTTTTT
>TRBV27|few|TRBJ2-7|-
CASEDLGPLRRRQYF
TGTGCCAGCGAGGATCTGGGACCCCTTAGGCGTCGGCAGTACTTC
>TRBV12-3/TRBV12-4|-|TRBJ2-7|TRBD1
CAGSFAGQGYEQYF
TGCGCCGGCAGTTTTGCTGGACAGGGGTACGAGCAGTACTTC
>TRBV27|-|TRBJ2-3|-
CASSMGAVFTDTQYF
TGTGCCAGCAGTATGGGAGCGGTATTCACAGATACGCAGTATTTT
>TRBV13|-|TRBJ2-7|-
CASSPRHGLDEQYF
TGTGCCAGCAGCCCCCGTCACGGGCTGGACGAGCAGTACTTC
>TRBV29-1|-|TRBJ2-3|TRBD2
CSVGPRREGLDTRYF
TGCAGCGTTGGCCCACGGCGGGAGGGCTTAGATACGCGGTATTTT
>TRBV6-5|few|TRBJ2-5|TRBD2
CASSYSVREAQYF
TGTGCCAGCAGTTACTCTGTCCGGGAGGCCCAGTACTTC
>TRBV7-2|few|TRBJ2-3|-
CASSSPTSPRTDTQYF
TGTGCCAGCAGCTCTCCTACATCGCCCCGCACAGATACGCAGTATTTT
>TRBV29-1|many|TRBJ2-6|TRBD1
CSVSDRAGANVLTF
TGCAGCGTAAGTGACAGGGCTGGGGCCAACGTCCTGACTTTC
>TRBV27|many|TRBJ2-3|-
CASSRDTFTDTQYF
TGTGCCAGCAGTCGCGACACTTTCACAGATACGCAGTATTTT
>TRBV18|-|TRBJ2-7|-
CASSPLGLGGGEQYF
TGTGCCAGCTCACCGCTCGGACTAGGGGGTGGCGAGCAGTACTTC
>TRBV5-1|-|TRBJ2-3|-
CASSLGSGYDTQYF
TGCGCCAGCAGCTTAGGATCGGGGTACGATACGCAGTATTTT
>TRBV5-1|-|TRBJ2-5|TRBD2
CASSQGLAGGGVQETQYF
TGCGCCAGCAGCCAGGGACTAGCGGGAGGGGGCGTCCAAGAGACCCAGTACTTC
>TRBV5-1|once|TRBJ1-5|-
CASSFTGGSNQPQHF
TGCGCCAGCAGTTTTACAGGAGGGAGCAATCAGCCCCAGCATTTT
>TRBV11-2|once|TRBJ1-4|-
CASSLQPRKLFF
TGTGCCAGCAGCCTACAGCCAAGAAAACTGTTTTTT
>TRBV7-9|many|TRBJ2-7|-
CASSFKRGPTLATYEQYF
TGTGCCAGCAGCTTTAAAAGGGGCCCGACACTCGCTACCTACGAGCAGTACTTC
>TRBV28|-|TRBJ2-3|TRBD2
CASSFRSSGSSDTQYF
TGTGCCAGCAGTTTCAGGAGTAGCGGGAGTTCAGATACGCAGTATTTT
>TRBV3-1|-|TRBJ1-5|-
CASSLTGFGNQPQHF
TGTGCCAGCAGCCTTACAGGGTTTGGCAATCAGCCCCAGCATTTT